A selection of T cell receptor beta chains follows, all from one sample in a study of beta chain features in type 1 diabetes. TCRdb's copy holds only in-frame clones and misses some; the assay was immunoSEQ multiplex PCR. Of about 340,000 clones in the sample, roughly 13% are singletons; the top ten hold roughly 0.015%. Material: naive CD4+ T cells from blood. The receptors originated from a woman under 30 with type 1 diabetes. Both conserved end residues are part of each CDR3. Each record gives: D gene, V gene, clone size, J gene, CDR3 protein, CDR3 DNA. A D gene is named only where the DNA matches it firmly. The size field is filled for only some rows; it gives once, few, many or a size class.

>TRBD2|TRBV28|few|TRBJ2-7
CASSTSGRLAEQYF
TGTGCCAGCAGCACTAGCGGGAGGCTCGCCGAGCAGTACTTC
>.|TRBV28|few|TRBJ1-2
CASSYSTGEAPYGYTF
TGTGCCAGCAGTTACAGTACCGGGGAGGCCCCTTATGGCTACACCTTC
>.|TRBV28|few|TRBJ1-1
CASSRPTEAFF
TGTGCCAGCAGCCGTCCTACTGAAGCTTTCTTT
>TRBD2|TRBV5-4|few|TRBJ2-1
CASSLGLANNEQFF
TGTGCCAGCAGCTTGGGACTAGCGAACAATGAGCAGTTCTTC
>.|TRBV28|few|TRBJ1-2
CASSLELNYGYTF
TGTGCCAGCAGTTTGGAACTTAACTACGGCTACACCTTC
>TRBD1|TRBV18|.|TRBJ2-7
CASSPNRGRKDEQYF
TGTGCCAGCTCACCTAACAGGGGGCGCAAGGACGAGCAGTACTTC
>.|TRBV6-5|.|TRBJ2-1
CASSYSRPGDEQFF
TGTGCCAGCAGTTACTCGAGACCGGGGGATGAGCAGTTCTTC
>TRBD2|TRBV11-3|.|TRBJ2-1
CASRPTTSGRVGNEQFF
TGTGCCAGCAGACCTACGACTAGCGGGAGGGTTGGAAATGAGCAGTTCTTC
>.|TRBV5-1|.|TRBJ1-5
CASSLEGGNQPQHF
TGCGCCAGCAGCTTGGAGGGGGGGAATCAGCCCCAGCATTTT
>TRBD2|TRBV4-3|few|TRBJ2-1
CASSQGLADPDEQFF
TGCGCCAGCAGCCAAGGACTAGCGGATCCCGATGAGCAGTTCTTC
>.|TRBV30|.|TRBJ1-1
CAWSQGAGTEAFF
TGTGCCTGGAGTCAAGGGGCTGGCACTGAAGCTTTCTTT
>.|TRBV2|.|TRBJ2-1
CASNPSGFDEQFF
TGTGCCAGCAACCCTTCGGGGTTCGATGAGCAGTTCTTC
>TRBD2|TRBV10-3|few|TRBJ2-3
CAISSPSGRARRTDTQYF
TGTGCCATCAGTAGTCCTAGCGGGAGGGCCAGGCGGACAGATACGCAGTATTTT
>.|TRBV5-4|few|TRBJ1-1
CASSLQGNTEAFF
TGTGCCAGCAGCTTACAGGGGAACACTGAAGCTTTCTTT
>TRBD2|TRBV5-1|few|TRBJ2-5
CASSPGLKQETQYF
TGCGCCAGCAGCCCGGGACTAAAACAAGAGACCCAGTACTTC
>.|TRBV7-9|few|TRBJ1-4
CASSQGVPNEKLFF
TGTGCCAGCAGCCAAGGGGTACCTAATGAAAAACTGTTTTTT
>TRBD2|TRBV25-1|.|TRBJ2-1
CASGLAGLSYNEQFF
TGTGCCAGCGGACTAGCGGGACTCTCCTACAATGAGCAGTTCTTC
>TRBD2|TRBV4-3|.|TRBJ2-2
CASSQEGLAGVGTGELFF
TGCGCCAGCAGCCAAGAGGGACTAGCGGGAGTAGGCACCGGGGAGCTGTTTTTT
>TRBD1|TRBV15|.|TRBJ1-1
CATSTSRGQGEAFF
TGTGCCACCAGCACCTCTCGAGGACAGGGTGAAGCTTTCTTT
>.|TRBV5-1|.|TRBJ1-5
CASSPLAGANQPQHF
TGCGCCAGCAGCCCCCTCGCAGGGGCGAATCAGCCCCAGCATTTT
>TRBD1|TRBV5-1|.|TRBJ1-1
CASSLGQGGNTEAFF
TGCGCCAGCAGCTTGGGACAGGGTGGGAACACTGAAGCTTTCTTT
>.|TRBV18|.|TRBJ2-3
CASSPPGDADTQYF
TGTGCCAGCTCACCCCCGGGGGACGCAGATACGCAGTATTTT
>.|TRBV29-1|.|TRBJ1-1
CSVSPVNTEAFF
TGCAGCGTATCCCCAGTGAACACTGAAGCTTTCTTT
>.|TRBV7-3|.|TRBJ2-7
CASSSDRGHHEQYF
TGTGCCAGCAGCTCAGATAGGGGACATCACGAGCAGTACTTC
>TRBD2|TRBV11-2|few|TRBJ2-1
CASRRIGSGRIYNEQFF
TGTGCCAGCAGGAGGATTGGCAGCGGGAGAATCTACAATGAGCAGTTCTTC
>TRBD2|TRBV14|.|TRBJ2-2
CASSPSGLAGVYTGELFF
TGTGCCAGCAGCCCCTCGGGACTAGCGGGAGTGTACACCGGGGAGCTGTTTTTT
>TRBD1|TRBV7-9|.|TRBJ1-1
CASSLDPTGGGTEAFF
TGTGCCAGCAGCTTAGACCCGACAGGGGGAGGCACTGAAGCTTTCTTT
>.|TRBV29-1|few|TRBJ2-5
CSVARGVQETQYF
TGCAGCGTTGCCAGGGGGGTCCAAGAGACCCAGTACTTC
>TRBD1|TRBV29-1|.|TRBJ1-1
CSVEGQEGVGTEAFF
TGCAGCGTTGAGGGACAGGAGGGAGTGGGAACTGAAGCTTTCTTT
>TRBD1|TRBV30|.|TRBJ2-7
CAWDRGGQPSYEQYF
TGTGCCTGGGACAGGGGAGGCCAACCTTCCTACGAGCAGTACTTC
>.|TRBV30|.|TRBJ2-4
CAWSGGIFKGNIQYF
TGTGCCTGGAGTGGCGGAATCTTTAAAGGAAACATTCAGTACTTC
>.|TRBV15|.|TRBJ2-5
CATSRDVAEETQYF
TGTGCCACCAGCAGAGATGTAGCGGAGGAGACCCAGTACTTC